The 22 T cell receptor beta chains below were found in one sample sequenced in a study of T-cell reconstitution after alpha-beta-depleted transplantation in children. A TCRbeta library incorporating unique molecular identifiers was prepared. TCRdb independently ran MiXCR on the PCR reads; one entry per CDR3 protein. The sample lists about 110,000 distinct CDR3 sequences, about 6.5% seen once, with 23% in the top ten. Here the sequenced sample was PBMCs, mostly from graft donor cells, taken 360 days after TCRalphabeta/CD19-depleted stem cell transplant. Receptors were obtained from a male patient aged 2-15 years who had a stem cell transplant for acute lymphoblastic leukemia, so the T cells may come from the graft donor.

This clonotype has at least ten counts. The CDR3 loop reads CASSFFGGDYGYTF. CDR3 bases: TGTGCCAGCAGCTTTTTTGGGGGAGACTATGGCTACACCTTC. V usage is TRBV7-2 and J usage is TRBJ1-2; tentative D call: TRBD1 (5 bases). The V end lost 3 bases, the J end lost 3 bases, and 11 bases lay between the germline ends. CDR1 and CDR2 from the germline V gene are SGHTA and FQGNSA. The length of the CDR3 is 14 residues.

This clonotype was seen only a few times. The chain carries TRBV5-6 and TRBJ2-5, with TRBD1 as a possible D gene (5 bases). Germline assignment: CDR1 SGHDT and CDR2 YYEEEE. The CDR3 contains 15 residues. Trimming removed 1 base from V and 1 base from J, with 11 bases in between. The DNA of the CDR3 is TGTGCCAGCAGCTTGAACAGGAGATTCCAAGAGACCCAGTACTTC. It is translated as CASSLNRRFQETQYF.

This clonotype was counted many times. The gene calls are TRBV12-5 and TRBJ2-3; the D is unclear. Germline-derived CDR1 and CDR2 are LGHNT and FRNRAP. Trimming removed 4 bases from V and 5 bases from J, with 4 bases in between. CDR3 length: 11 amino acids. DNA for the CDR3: TGTGCTAGTGGTTCCGGAGATACGCAGTATTTT. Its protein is CASGSGDTQYF.

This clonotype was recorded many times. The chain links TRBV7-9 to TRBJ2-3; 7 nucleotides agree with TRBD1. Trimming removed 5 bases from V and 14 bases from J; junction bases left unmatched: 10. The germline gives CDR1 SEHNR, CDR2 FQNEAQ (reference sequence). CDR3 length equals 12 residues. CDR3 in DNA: TGTGCCAGCAGCCCGACAGGGAGATACGCGTATTTT. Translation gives CASSPTGRYAYF.

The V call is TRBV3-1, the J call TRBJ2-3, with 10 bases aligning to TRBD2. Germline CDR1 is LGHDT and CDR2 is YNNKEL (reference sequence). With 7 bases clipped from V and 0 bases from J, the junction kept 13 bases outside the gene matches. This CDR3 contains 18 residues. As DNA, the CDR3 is TGTGCCAGCACCAAACAGCTCCTGACTAGCGGGAGCACAGATACGCAGTATTTT. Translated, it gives CASTKQLLTSGSTDTQYF.

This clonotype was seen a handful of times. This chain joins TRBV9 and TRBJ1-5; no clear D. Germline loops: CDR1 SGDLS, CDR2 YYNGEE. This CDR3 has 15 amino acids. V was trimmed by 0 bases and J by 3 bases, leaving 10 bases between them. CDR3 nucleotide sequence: TGTGCCAGCAGCGTAGATGGTATTAACAATCAGCCCCAGCATTTT. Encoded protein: CASSVDGINNQPQHF.

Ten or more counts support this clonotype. The CDR3: CASSYSTQGGTGELFF. In nucleotides, the CDR3 is TGTGCCAGCAGTTACTCGACTCAGGGGGGAACCGGGGAGCTGTTTTTT. The V and J genes are TRBV6-5 and TRBJ2-2; D possibly corresponds to TRBD1 (7 bases). CDR3 length: 16 amino acids. The germline gives CDR1 MNHEY, CDR2 SVGAGI. V lost 0 bases, J lost 5 bases, and 13 bases lay in between.

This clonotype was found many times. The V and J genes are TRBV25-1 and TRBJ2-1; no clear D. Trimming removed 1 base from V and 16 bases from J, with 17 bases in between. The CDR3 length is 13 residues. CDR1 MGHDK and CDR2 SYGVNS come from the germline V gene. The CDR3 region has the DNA TGTGCCAGCAGTGAATCTGAGACATCTGTAGGATTCTTC. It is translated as CASSESETSVGFF.

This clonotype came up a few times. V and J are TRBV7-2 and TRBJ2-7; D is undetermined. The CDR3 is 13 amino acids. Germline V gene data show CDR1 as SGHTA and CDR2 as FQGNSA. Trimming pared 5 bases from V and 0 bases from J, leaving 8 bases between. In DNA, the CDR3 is TGTGCCAGCAGCCCCACTTCCTCCTACGAGCAGTACTTC. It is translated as CASSPTSSYEQYF.

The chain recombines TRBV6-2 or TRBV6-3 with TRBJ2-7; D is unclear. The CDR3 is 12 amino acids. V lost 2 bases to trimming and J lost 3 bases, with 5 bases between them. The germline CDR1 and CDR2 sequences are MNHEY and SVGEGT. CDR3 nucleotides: TGTGCCAGCAGTTACGGGATCTACGAGCAGTACTTC. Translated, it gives CASSYGIYEQYF.

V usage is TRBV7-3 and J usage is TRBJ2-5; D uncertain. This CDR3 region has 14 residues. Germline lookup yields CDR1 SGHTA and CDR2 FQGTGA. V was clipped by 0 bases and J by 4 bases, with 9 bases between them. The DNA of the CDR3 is TGTGCCAGCAGCTTAACCAGTGTTACAGAGACCCAGTACTTC. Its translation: CASSLTSVTETQYF.

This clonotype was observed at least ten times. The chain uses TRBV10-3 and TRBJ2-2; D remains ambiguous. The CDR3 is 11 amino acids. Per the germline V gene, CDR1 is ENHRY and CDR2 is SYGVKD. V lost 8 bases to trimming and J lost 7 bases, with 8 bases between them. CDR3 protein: CAIGLSGELFF. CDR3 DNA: TGTGCCATCGGGCTAAGCGGGGAGCTGTTTTTT.

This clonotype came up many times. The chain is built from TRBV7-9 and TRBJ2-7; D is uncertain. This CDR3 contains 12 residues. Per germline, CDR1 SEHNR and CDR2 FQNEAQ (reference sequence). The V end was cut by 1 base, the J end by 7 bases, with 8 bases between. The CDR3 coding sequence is TGTGCCAGCAGCTTAGGCAGGCCGGAGCAGTACTTC. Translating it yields CASSLGRPEQYF.

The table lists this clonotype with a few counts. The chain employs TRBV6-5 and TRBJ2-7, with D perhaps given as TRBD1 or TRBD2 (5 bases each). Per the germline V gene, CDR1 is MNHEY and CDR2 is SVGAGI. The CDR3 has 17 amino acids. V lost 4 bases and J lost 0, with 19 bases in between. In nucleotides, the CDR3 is TGTGCCAGCAGTTGGGGCCGGCCGGGGTTAGGCTCCTACGAGCAGTACTTC. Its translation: CASSWGRPGLGSYEQYF.

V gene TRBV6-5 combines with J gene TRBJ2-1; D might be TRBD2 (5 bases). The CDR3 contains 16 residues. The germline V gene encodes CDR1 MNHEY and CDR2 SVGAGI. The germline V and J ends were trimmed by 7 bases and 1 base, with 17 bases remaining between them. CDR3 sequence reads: CASIKRRRSSYNEQFF. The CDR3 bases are TGTGCCAGCATTAAAAGAAGGAGGAGTTCCTACAATGAGCAGTTCTTC.

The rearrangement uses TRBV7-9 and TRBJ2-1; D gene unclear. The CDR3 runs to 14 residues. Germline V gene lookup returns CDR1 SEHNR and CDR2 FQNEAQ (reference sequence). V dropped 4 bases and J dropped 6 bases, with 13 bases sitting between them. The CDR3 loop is CASSSSLAVNEQFF. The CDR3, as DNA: TGTGCCAGCAGCTCAAGCCTCGCGGTCAATGAGCAGTTCTTC.

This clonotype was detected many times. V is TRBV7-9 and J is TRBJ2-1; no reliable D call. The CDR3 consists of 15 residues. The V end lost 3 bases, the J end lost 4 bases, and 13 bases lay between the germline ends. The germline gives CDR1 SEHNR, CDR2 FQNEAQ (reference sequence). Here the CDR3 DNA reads TGTGCCAGCAGCTTTCGACAAGCCCCATACAATGAGCAGTTCTTC. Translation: CASSFRQAPYNEQFF.

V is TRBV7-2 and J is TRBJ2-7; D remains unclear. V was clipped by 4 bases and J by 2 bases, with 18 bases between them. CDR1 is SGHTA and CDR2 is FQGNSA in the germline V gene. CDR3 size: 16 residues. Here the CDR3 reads CASSYLRRAATYEQYF. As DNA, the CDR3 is TGTGCCAGCAGCTATCTCCGCCGGGCCGCCACCTACGAGCAGTACTTC. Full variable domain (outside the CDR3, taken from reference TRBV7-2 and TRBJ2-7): GAGVSQSPSNKVTEKGKDVELRCDPISGHTALYWYRQSLGQGLEFLIYFQGNSAPDKSGLPSDRFSAERTGGSVSTLTIQRTQQEDSAVYLCASSYLRRAATYEQYFGPGTRLTVT.

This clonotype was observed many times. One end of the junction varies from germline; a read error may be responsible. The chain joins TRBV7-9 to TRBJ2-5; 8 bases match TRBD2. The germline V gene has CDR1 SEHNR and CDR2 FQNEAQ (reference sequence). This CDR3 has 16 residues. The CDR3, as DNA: TGTGTCAGCAGCTTAGTGGTGGCGGGAGGTGAGGAGACCCAGTACTTC. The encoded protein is CVSSLVVAGGEETQYF.

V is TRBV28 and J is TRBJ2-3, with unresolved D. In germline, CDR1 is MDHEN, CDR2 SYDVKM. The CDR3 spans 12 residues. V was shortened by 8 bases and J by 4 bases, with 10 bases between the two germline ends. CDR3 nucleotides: TGTGCCAGCGGCCATTACCCAGATACGCAGTATTTT. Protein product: CASGHYPDTQYF.

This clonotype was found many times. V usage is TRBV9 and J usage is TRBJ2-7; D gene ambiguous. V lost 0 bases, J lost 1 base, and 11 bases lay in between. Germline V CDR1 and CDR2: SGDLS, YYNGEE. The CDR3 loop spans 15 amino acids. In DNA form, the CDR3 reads TGTGCCAGCAGCGTAGGTTCGGCGATTTCCTACGAGCAGTACTTC. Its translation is CASSVGSAISYEQYF.

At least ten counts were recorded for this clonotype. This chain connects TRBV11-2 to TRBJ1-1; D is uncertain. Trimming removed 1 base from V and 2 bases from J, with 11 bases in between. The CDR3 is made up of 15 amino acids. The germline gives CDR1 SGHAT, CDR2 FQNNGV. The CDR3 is CASSLGEIPNTEAFF. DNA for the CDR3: TGTGCCAGCAGCTTAGGAGAGATACCTAACACTGAAGCTTTCTTT.